A single sample is the source of the 14 T cell receptor beta chains below, sequenced in a study of T cell responses to AZD1222 COVID-19 vaccine. Sequencing was performed with immunoSEQ multiplex PCR; in TCRdb, only in-frame clones are kept and a portion is missing. Altogether about 120,000 clones are present, 80% to 90% being singletons, with the ten largest covering roughly 2.3%. Sequencing used peripheral blood, obtained on day 0 of AZD1222 vaccination. The source is an adult in good health.

The CDR3 coding sequence is TGTGCCAGCTCCCCCCTAGCGCCGGAGCAGTTCTTC. It encodes CASSPLAPEQFF. The gene calls are TRBV18 and TRBJ2-1; D may be TRBD2 (6 bases). V gave up 6 bases and J gave up 10 bases, with 13 bases separating them. Germline-derived CDR1 and CDR2 are KGHSH and LQKENI. This CDR3 contains 12 residues.

This clone was detected once. This chain joins TRBV7-9 and TRBJ1-3, with D possibly being TRBD1 (5 bases). Germline V gene lookup returns CDR1 SEHNR and CDR2 FQNEAQ (reference sequence). The length of the CDR3 is 15 residues. Trimming removed 2 bases at V and 8 bases at J, with 16 bases between. Here the CDR3 reads CASSLSGGMEDTIYF. The DNA of the CDR3 is TGTGCCAGCAGCTTATCCGGGGGAATGGAGGACACCATATATTTT.

The chain recombines TRBV27 with TRBJ1-1, with 8 bases that match TRBD1. V lost 2 bases and J lost 1; bases outside the gene matches: 0. Looked up from germline, CDR1 is MNHEY and CDR2 is SMNVEV (reference sequence). CDR3 length: 14 amino acids. In DNA, the CDR3 is TGTGCCAGCAGTTTAGGACAGGGGAACACTGAAGCTTTCTTT. Translation: CASSLGQGNTEAFF.

This clone has just a few counts. This rearrangement joins TRBV7-3 to TRBJ2-3, with 8 bases identical to TRBD2. Germline V lookup: CDR1 SGHTA, CDR2 FQGTGA. The CDR3 contains 14 residues. Trimming at V came to 5 bases and at J to 2 bases, leaving 3 bases not matched to a gene. CDR3 region: CASSVAGSTDTQYF. The DNA of the CDR3 is TGTGCCAGCAGCGTAGCGGGGTCCACAGATACGCAGTATTTT.

The V gene is TRBV28, the J gene TRBJ1-2, with D perhaps matching TRBD1 (6 bases). Germline V gene lookup returns CDR1 MDHEN and CDR2 SYDVKM. The CDR3 consists of 14 residues. V dropped 10 bases and J dropped 2 bases, with 17 bases sitting between them. The CDR3 loop reads CAITDGGGNYGYTF. For the CDR3, the DNA is TGTGCCATCACCGACGGGGGGGGCAACTATGGCTACACCTTC.

The chain couples TRBV10-3 to TRBJ1-3, with TRBD1 as a possible D gene (6 bases). Trimming shortened V by 6 bases and J by 3 bases, and 15 bases separated the two germline ends. This CDR3 is 15 amino acids long. Germline loops: CDR1 ENHRY, CDR2 SYGVKD. CDR3: CAIREGGAFGNTIYF. The DNA of the CDR3 is TGTGCCATCAGGGAAGGGGGTGCCTTTGGAAACACCATATATTTT.

The chain joins TRBV7-8 to TRBJ1-5; TRBD1 agrees at 7 bases. Germline CDR1 is SGHVS and CDR2 is FQNEAQ. This CDR3 has 15 residues. The V gene end was trimmed by 6 bases and the J gene end by 5 bases; junction bases not matched to a gene: 10. The CDR3 sequence is CASSPTGHPYQPQHF. The CDR3 DNA reads as TGTGCCAGCAGTCCGACAGGGCACCCATATCAGCCCCAGCATTTT.

V gene TRBV5-1 combines with J gene TRBJ1-1; the D gene is possibly TRBD1 (6 bases). CDR3 length: 13 amino acids. V dropped 1 base and J dropped 4 bases, with 8 bases sitting between them. In germline, CDR1 is SGHRS, CDR2 YFSETQ. The CDR3 loop reads CASSLKGGTEAFF. For the CDR3, the DNA is TGCGCCAGCAGCTTGAAGGGGGGCACTGAAGCTTTCTTT.

The gene calls are TRBV18 and TRBJ1-1; no reliable D call. The V gene lost 3 bases and the J gene lost 5 bases, with 16 bases spanning the gap. The germline CDR1 and CDR2 sequences are KGHSH and LQKENI. The CDR3 covers 15 residues. In nucleotides, the CDR3 is TGTGCCAGCTCACCCCTCGTGGGGTGGGGTACTGAAGCTTTCTTT. It translates to CASSPLVGWGTEAFF.

The CDR3 sequence: CASSSEGTAQREKLFF. The CDR3 region has the DNA TGTGCCAGCAGCTCTGAGGGGACAGCCCAACGGGAAAAACTGTTTTTT. The chain employs TRBV7-8 and TRBJ1-4, with 7 bases lining up with TRBD1. Germline CDR1 SGHVS, CDR2 FQNEAQ. CDR3 length: 16 residues. V shed 4 bases and J 8 bases; nucleotides not matched to a gene: 13.

The rearrangement uses TRBV5-1 and TRBJ1-3; 8 bases are shared with TRBD1. There are 16 residues in the CDR3. Germline CDR1 is SGHRS and CDR2 is YFSETQ. The trim removed 3 bases at V and 2 bases at J, leaving 7 bases unmatched. The CDR3 sequence: CASSSQTQGAGNTIYF. The CDR3 nucleotides are TGCGCCAGCAGCTCCCAAACACAGGGGGCTGGAAACACCATATATTTT.

The rearrangement uses TRBV6-5 and TRBJ2-7; D is ambiguous. Trimming took off 4 bases at V and 5 bases at J, with 12 bases between the two ends. Germline CDR1 MNHEY, CDR2 SVGAGI. This CDR3 is 13 amino acids long. The CDR3 protein is CASSLWKGNEQYF. The DNA for the CDR3 is TGTGCCAGCAGTTTATGGAAAGGTAACGAGCAGTACTTC.

The V and J genes are TRBV28 and TRBJ2-7; D is possibly TRBD1 (6 bases). Trimming shortened V by 4 bases and J by 7 bases, and 11 bases separated the two germline ends. From germline, CDR1 is MDHEN and CDR2 SYDVKM. The CDR3 length is 12 residues. The CDR3 bases are TGTGCCAGCAGTTCAACAGGGCGGGAGCAGTACTTC. Its protein is CASSSTGREQYF.

The chain recombines TRBV30 with TRBJ1-6; D remains unclear. CDR1 and CDR2 (germline): GTSNPN, SVGIG (reference sequence). This CDR3 is 12 amino acids long. The V and J ends lost 2 bases and 14 bases respectively, with 13 bases between them. The CDR3 here is CAWSRPQLALHF. DNA of the CDR3: TGTGCCTGGAGTCGGCCCCAATTGGCCCTCCACTTT.